The present entry profiles one TCR beta chain with its context. TCRdb processed the 5' RACE reads again and assigns one entry to each CDR3 protein, with no DNA. Reported are around 400,000 distinct CDR3 sequences; the ten largest clones contain roughly 2.5%. This record belongs to a study of monozygotic twins with inflammatory bowel disease. This CDR3 comprises 16 residues. Germline V gene lookup returns CDR1 SNHLY and CDR2 FYNNEI. This rearrangement joins TRBV2 to TRBJ2-3; the D gene TCRdb calls, TRBD2, cannot be checked with no DNA. Sequencing used blood. This sequence was found in a human donor with ulcerative colitis or Crohn's disease, or a healthy co-twin of an affected twin (not recorded which). CDR3 in amino acids: CASSDRTSRSTDTQYF. The full variable domain, its missing parts supplied by reference TRBV2 and TRBJ2-3, is EPEVTQTPSHQVTQMGQEVILRCVPISNHLYFYWYRQILGQKVEFLVSFYNNEISEKSEIFDDQFSVERPDGSNFTLKIRSTKLEDSAMYFCASSDRTSRSTDTQYFGPGTRLTVL.